These 26 T cell receptor beta chains came from one sample sequenced in a study of T cell changes during pregnancy in multiple sclerosis (dated by TCRdb to about 2019). The library was produced with the immunoSEQ multiplex PCR assay. TCRdb stores this immuneACCESS table with in-frame sequences only. Part of the clones is absent; in the studies checked, under half of the shortfall reflects unresolved V genes, and no reason is known for the rest. The sample profile shows just under 65,000 clones; roughly nine tenths of them were found once. The leading ten clones occupy about 2.2% of the sample. This material consisted of peripheral blood, taken in the third trimester of pregnancy. The receptors originated from a female donor in good health, enrolled as a control in a pregnancy study.

The sample holds one count of this clone. The chain links TRBV7-8 to TRBJ2-7; 7 bases match TRBD1. The CDR3 has 15 amino acids. CDR1 and CDR2 from the germline V gene are SGHVS and FQNEAQ. J gave up 7 bases and V 1 base, and 10 bases lay outside the gene matches. CDR3 sequence (DNA): TGTGCCAGCAGCTTAGGAGGGGTTAACAGGGGAGAGCAGTACTTC. Encoded protein: CASSLGGVNRGEQYF.

This chain uses TRBV27 with TRBJ2-1; 12 nucleotides align to TRBD2. Unmatched junction bases numbered 8, after V lost 3 bases and J lost 8 bases. CDR1 MNHEY and CDR2 SMNVEV come from the germline V gene (reference sequence). The CDR3 totals 16 residues. CDR3 nucleotides: TGTGCCAGCAGTTTGGTTCTAGCGGGAGGGCCTTATGAGCAGTTCTTC. It translates to CASSLVLAGGPYEQFF.

V usage is TRBV7-9 and J usage is TRBJ1-2; D gene ambiguous. V lost 4 bases and J 7 bases, leaving 19 bases between the germline ends. This CDR3 is 15 amino acids long. Germline V gene data show CDR1 as SEHNR and CDR2 as FQNEAQ (reference sequence). CDR3 sequence reads: CASSSPAFRDTGYTF. CDR3 in DNA: TGTGCCAGCAGCTCCCCCGCCTTCCGAGACACTGGCTACACCTTC.

The CDR3 is CASRLAGETQYF. The DNA of the CDR3 is TGTGCCAGCAGGCTAGCGGGGGAGACCCAGTACTTC. The chain combines TRBV2 with TRBJ2-5; 9 nucleotides agree with TRBD2. The CDR3 sequence is 12 residues long. The V and J ends lost 6 bases and 5 bases, in that order; junction bases with no gene match: 1. Germline V CDR1 and CDR2: SNHLY, FYNNEI.

The gene calls are TRBV2 and TRBJ2-3; 8 nucleotides line up with TRBD2. This CDR3 has 16 residues. Germline CDR1 SNHLY, CDR2 FYNNEI. The trim removed 4 bases at V and 3 bases at J, leaving 9 bases unmatched. Written as DNA, the CDR3 is TGTGCCAGCAGTGGTCTCGGCGGGAGGTGGACAGATACGCAGTATTTT. Amino acids: CASSGLGGRWTDTQYF.

The chain uses TRBV6-5 and TRBJ2-6; the match to TRBD1 covers 9 bases. Germline-derived CDR1 and CDR2 are MNHEY and SVGAGI. CDR3 length: 16 residues. V lost 0 bases to trimming and J lost 8 bases; unmatched junction nucleotides: 5. Here the CDR3 reads CASSYSWTGVSNVLTF. CDR3 coding DNA: TGTGCCAGCAGTTACTCATGGACAGGGGTTTCCAACGTCCTGACTTTC.

The chain couples TRBV7-9 to TRBJ2-7; 7 nucleotides align to TRBD1. Unmatched junction bases numbered 4, after V lost 5 bases and J lost 0 bases. CDR3 length equals 14 residues. Germline V gives CDR1 SEHNR, CDR2 FQNEAQ (reference sequence). The CDR3: CASSARQGSYEQYF. For the CDR3, the DNA is TGTGCCAGCAGCGCAAGACAGGGCTCCTACGAGCAGTACTTC.

This clone was seen only once. This rearrangement joins TRBV7-9 to TRBJ2-3, with 12 bases matching TRBD2. V lost 2 bases, J lost 2 bases, and 5 bases stayed unmatched. This CDR3 has 17 amino acids. The germline CDR1 and CDR2 sequences are SEHNR and FQNEAQ (reference sequence). The CDR3: CASSLSRTSGVTDTQYF. CDR3 nucleotides: TGTGCCAGCAGCTTATCCAGGACTAGCGGGGTCACAGATACGCAGTATTTT.

The chain employs TRBV28 and TRBJ1-2, with unresolved D. The germline V and J ends were trimmed by 6 bases and 9 bases, with 17 bases remaining between them. The CDR3 is 13 residues long. CDR1 is MDHEN, CDR2 SYDVKM, per germline. The CDR3 sequence: CASRFQAVLSYTF. CDR3 coding DNA: TGTGCCAGCAGGTTCCAGGCCGTTCTAAGCTACACCTTC.

This chain links TRBV15 with TRBJ1-4, with 10 bases lining up with TRBD1. This CDR3 comprises 15 residues. In germline, CDR1 is LNHNV, CDR2 YYDKDF (reference sequence). J gave up 7 bases and V 5 bases, and 7 bases lay outside the gene matches. The CDR3 DNA sequence: TGTGCCACCAGCGGGGAGACAGGGGGCGGTGAAAAACTGTTTTTT. Translation gives CATSGETGGGEKLFF.

CDR3 coding DNA: TGTGCCAGCAGCGAGGACAGGGGGCGTAATGAGCAGTTCTTC. It is translated as CASSEDRGRNEQFF. V and J are TRBV5-6 and TRBJ2-1, with 11 bases fitting TRBD1. This CDR3 comprises 14 residues. V lost 4 bases, J lost 7 bases, and 4 bases stayed unmatched. Germline values: CDR1 SGHDT, CDR2 YYEEEE.

This chain links TRBV5-6 with TRBJ2-7, with D unclear. Germline V gene data show CDR1 as SGHDT and CDR2 as YYEEEE. CDR3 length equals 16 residues. V was pared by 0 bases and J by 4 bases, with 17 bases between. The CDR3 nucleotides read TGTGCCAGCAGCTTGGAGGTAGGTGGGCAGGAATACGAGCAGTACTTC. It yields the protein CASSLEVGGQEYEQYF.

This chain uses TRBV5-8 with TRBJ2-6, with 11 positions matching TRBD1. Losses at the gene ends were 3 bases for V and 4 bases for J; bases not matched to a gene: 6. Germline CDR1 is SGHTS and CDR2 is YDEGEE. The CDR3 has 17 residues. The CDR3 coding sequence is TGTGCCAGCAGCTGGGGGGACAGGGGGTTCGGGGCCAACGTCCTGACTTTC. This codes for CASSWGDRGFGANVLTF.

This chain joins TRBV28 and TRBJ1-2; D uncertain. The CDR3 extends over 13 amino acids. The germline CDR1 and CDR2 sequences are MDHEN and SYDVKM. Trimming stripped 6 bases from V and 1 base from J, with 9 bases between. CDR3 DNA sequence: TGTGCCAGCAGCCCCAGGTTTAACTATGGCTACACCTTC. The encoded protein is CASSPRFNYGYTF.

This clone was seen just once. The chain uses TRBV7-9 and TRBJ1-2; D is uncertain. CDR1 and CDR2 from the germline V gene are SEHNR and FQNEAQ (reference sequence). The CDR3 extends over 12 amino acids. Between the trimmed V and J ends, which lost 4 bases and 5 bases, there was a span of 8 bases. The CDR3 DNA reads TGTGCCAGCAGCTCAGGCTTATATGGCTACACCTTC. Amino acids: CASSSGLYGYTF.

The V call is TRBV5-1, the J call TRBJ2-1; the D gene is possibly TRBD1 (7 bases). CDR1 and CDR2 from the germline V gene are SGHRS and YFSETQ. The V end lost 1 base, the J end lost 7 bases, and 24 bases lay between the germline ends. The CDR3 contains 18 residues. The CDR3 spells CASSLNTAAGGQRNEQFF. DNA of the CDR3: TGCGCCAGCAGCTTGAACACCGCGGCAGGGGGGCAGAGGAATGAGCAGTTCTTC. Combining the CDR3 with reference TRBV5-1 and TRBJ2-1 gives the whole variable domain KAGVTQTPRYLIKTRGQQVTLSCSPISGHRSVSWYQQTPGQGLQFLFEYFSETQRNKGNFPGRFSGRQFSNSRSEMNVSTLELGDSALYLCASSLNTAAGGQRNEQFFGPGTRLTVL.

The chain joins TRBV9 to TRBJ2-2; 8 bases match TRBD2. With V trimmed by 4 bases and J by 5 bases, 10 bases remained unmatched. CDR1 and CDR2 from the germline V gene are SGDLS and YYNGEE. The CDR3 contains 16 residues. CDR3 nucleotide sequence: TGTGCCAGCAGCTTAACGGGGGGGCCATGGACCGGGGAGCTGTTTTTT. This codes for CASSLTGGPWTGELFF.

The sample holds a few counts of this clone. This rearrangement joins TRBV5-1 to TRBJ2-7; D gene unclear. Trimming left V 3 bases short and J 4 bases short, with 2 bases between. This CDR3 spans 10 amino acids. Per germline, CDR1 SGHRS and CDR2 YFSETQ. The CDR3 DNA is TGCGCCAGCAGCTCGTACGAGCAGTACTTC. Amino acids: CASSSYEQYF.

In its sample, this clone was seen a few times. CDR3 in amino acids: CASSSGLANEQYF. The CDR3 nucleotides read TGTGCCAGCAGCTCCGGACTAGCGAACGAGCAGTACTTC. V is TRBV7-9 and J is TRBJ2-7, with 9 bases that match TRBD2. Germline V lookup: CDR1 SEHNR, CDR2 FQNEAQ (reference sequence). This CDR3 contains 13 residues. The J segment lost 5 bases and the V segment lost 4 bases, leaving 3 bases of the junction unmatched.

This clone was counted a few times. The chain employs TRBV7-3 and TRBJ2-7, with D possibly matching TRBD1 (5 bases). Germline V gives CDR1 SGHTA, CDR2 FQGTGA. V was trimmed by 2 bases and J by 6 bases, leaving 11 bases between them. This CDR3 spans 13 amino acids. CDR3 in DNA: TGTGCCAGCAGCTTACTTGGGGCCGCCGAGCAGTACTTC. Translated: CASSLLGAAEQYF.

The J gene is TRBJ2-3, the V gene TRBV7-2; the match to TRBD1 covers 8 bases. CDR3 length equals 18 residues. Germline CDR1 reads SGHTA; CDR2 reads FQGNSA. After removal of 1 base from V and 2 bases from J, the junction contained 11 bases not matched to a gene. In nucleotides, the CDR3 is TGTGCCAGCAGCTTAGGGATCACCGGCAGGGGGCCCACAGATACGCAGTATTTT. Residues: CASSLGITGRGPTDTQYF.

The CDR3 loop is CASSTETGGEAFF. The CDR3 coding sequence is TGTGCCAGCAGCACCGAGACAGGTGGAGAAGCTTTCTTT. This chain links TRBV7-8 with TRBJ1-1, with TRBD1 as a possible D gene (6 bases). CDR3 length: 13 residues. CDR1 and CDR2 from the germline V gene are SGHVS and FQNEAQ. Trimming removed 5 bases from V and 8 bases from J, with 15 bases in between.

J is TRBJ1-2 and V is TRBV18, with no clear D. This CDR3 has 11 amino acids. Germline CDR1 KGHSH, CDR2 LQKENI. Trimming cost V 4 bases and J 8 bases, with 8 bases left between them. The CDR3 DNA is TGTGCCAGCTCACTCGAGAGCGGCTACACCTTC. It specifies CASSLESGYTF.

V and J are TRBV18 and TRBJ2-1; 7 bases line up with TRBD2. Germline loops: CDR1 KGHSH, CDR2 LQKENI. Unmatched junction bases numbered 8, after V lost 0 bases and J lost 3 bases. This CDR3 region has 17 residues. The CDR3 reads CASSPPLAEVNYNEQFF. In DNA, the CDR3 is TGTGCCAGCTCACCACCGCTAGCGGAGGTTAACTACAATGAGCAGTTCTTC.

CDR3 in DNA: TGTGCCAGCAGCCCCGATCCAGGGCAAGAGACCCAGTACTTC. As protein: CASSPDPGQETQYF. This chain connects TRBV9 to TRBJ2-5, with a possible D match to TRBD1 (5 bases). The CDR3 runs to 14 residues. Trimming took 4 bases from V and 2 from J, leaving 12 bases between them. The germline V gene has CDR1 SGDLS and CDR2 YYNGEE. Full variable domain (missing parts from reference TRBV9 and TRBJ2-5): DSGVTQTPKHLITATGQRVTLRCSPRSGDLSVYWYQQSLDQGLQFLIQYYNGEERAKGNILERFSAQQFPDLHSELNLSSLELGDSALYFCASSPDPGQETQYFGPGTRLLVL.

The DNA of the CDR3 is TGTGCCTGGGCCCGACCCCTACTAGCGGGTAGGCCCAATGAGCAGTTCTTC. This codes for CAWARPLLAGRPNEQFF. This rearrangement joins TRBV30 to TRBJ2-1, with TRBD2 matching over 9 bases. The CDR3 loop spans 17 amino acids. V was clipped by 5 bases and J by 6 bases; unmatched bases: 17. The germline V gene encodes CDR1 GTSNPN and CDR2 SVGIG (reference sequence). The full variable domain, completed using reference TRBV30 and TRBJ2-1, is SQTIHQWPATLVQPVGSPLSLECTVEGTSNPNLYWYRQAAGRGLQLLFYSVGIGQISSEVPQNLSASRPQDRQFILSSKKLLLSDSGFYLCAWARPLLAGRPNEQFFGPGTRLTVL.